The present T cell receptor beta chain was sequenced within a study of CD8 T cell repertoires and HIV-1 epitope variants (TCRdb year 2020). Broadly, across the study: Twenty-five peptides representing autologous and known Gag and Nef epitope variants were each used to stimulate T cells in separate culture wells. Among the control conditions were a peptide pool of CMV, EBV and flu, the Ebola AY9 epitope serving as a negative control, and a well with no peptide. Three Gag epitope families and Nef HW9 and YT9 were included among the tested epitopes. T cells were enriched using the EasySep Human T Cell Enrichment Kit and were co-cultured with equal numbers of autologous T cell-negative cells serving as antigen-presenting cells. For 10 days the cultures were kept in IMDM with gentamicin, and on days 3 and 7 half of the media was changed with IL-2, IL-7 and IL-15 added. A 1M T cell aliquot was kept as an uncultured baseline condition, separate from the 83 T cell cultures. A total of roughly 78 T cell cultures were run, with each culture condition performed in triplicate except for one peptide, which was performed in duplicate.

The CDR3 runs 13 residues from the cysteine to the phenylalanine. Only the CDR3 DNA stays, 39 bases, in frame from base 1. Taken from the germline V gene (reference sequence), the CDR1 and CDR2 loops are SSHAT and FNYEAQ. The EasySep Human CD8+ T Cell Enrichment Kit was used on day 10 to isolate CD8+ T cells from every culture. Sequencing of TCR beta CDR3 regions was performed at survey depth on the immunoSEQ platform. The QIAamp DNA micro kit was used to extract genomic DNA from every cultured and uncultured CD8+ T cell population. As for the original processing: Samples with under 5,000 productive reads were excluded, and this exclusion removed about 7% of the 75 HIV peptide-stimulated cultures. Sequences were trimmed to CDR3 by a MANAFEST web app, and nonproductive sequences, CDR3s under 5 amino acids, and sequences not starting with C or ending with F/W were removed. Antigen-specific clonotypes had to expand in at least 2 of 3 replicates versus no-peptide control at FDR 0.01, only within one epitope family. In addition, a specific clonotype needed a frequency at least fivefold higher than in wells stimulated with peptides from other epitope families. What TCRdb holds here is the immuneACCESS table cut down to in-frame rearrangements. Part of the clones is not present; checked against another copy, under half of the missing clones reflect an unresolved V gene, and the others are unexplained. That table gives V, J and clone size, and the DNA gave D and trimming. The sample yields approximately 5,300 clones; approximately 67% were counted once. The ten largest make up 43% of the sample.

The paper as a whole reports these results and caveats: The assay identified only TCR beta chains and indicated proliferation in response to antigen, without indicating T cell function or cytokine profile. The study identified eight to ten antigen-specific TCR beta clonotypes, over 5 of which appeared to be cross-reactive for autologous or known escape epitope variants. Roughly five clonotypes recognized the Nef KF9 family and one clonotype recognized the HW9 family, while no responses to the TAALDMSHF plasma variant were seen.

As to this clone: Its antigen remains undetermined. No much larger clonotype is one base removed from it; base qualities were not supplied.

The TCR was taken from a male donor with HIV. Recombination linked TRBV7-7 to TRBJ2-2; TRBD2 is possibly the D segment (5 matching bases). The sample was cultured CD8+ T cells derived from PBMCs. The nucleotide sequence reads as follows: TGTGCTAGTCTAGCTGCGAACACCGGGGAGCTGTTTTTT. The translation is CASLAANTGELFF.